The 24 T cell receptor beta chains listed next were all sequenced from one sample in a study of T cells in Graves' hyperthyroidism and ophthalmopathy. Amplified TCR beta CDR3 regions came from RNA transcripts. The primer set for the first-round RT-PCR of the TCR CDR3 was HTBI. TCRdb re-called the multiplex PCR reads with MiXCR, one entry per CDR3 protein. The repertoire has about 200,000 distinct CDR3 sequences, about a sixth of them found once; the top ten carry approximately 56%. Specimen: blood. Receptors were obtained from a woman aged 45 to 65 with Graves' hyperthyroidism.

This clonotype has a handful of counts. The chain links TRBV7-2 to TRBJ2-5; 8 nucleotides align to TRBD1. CDR1 and CDR2 (germline): SGHTA, FQGNSA. The CDR3 length is 14 residues. Trimming cost V 5 bases and J 5 bases; bases outside gene matches: 7. In DNA form, the CDR3 reads TGTGCCAGCAGCGAGACAGGGGTGGCGGAGACCCAGTACTTC. Protein sequence: CASSETGVAETQYF.

Ten or more counts support this clonotype. This chain links TRBV7-9 with TRBJ2-7, with a tentative D call TRBD1 (6 bases). Trimming shortened V by 5 bases and J by 1 base, and 18 bases separated the two germline ends. Germline V gene lookup returns CDR1 SEHNR and CDR2 FQNEAQ (reference sequence). The CDR3 has 16 residues. CDR3 sequence reads: CASSQGTGLLSYEQYF. The CDR3 region has the DNA TGTGCCAGCAGCCAGGGGACGGGCTTATTGTCCTACGAGCAGTACTTC.

V gene TRBV7-9 combines with J gene TRBJ2-1; D gene ambiguous. V lost 11 bases and J 0 bases, leaving 14 bases between the germline ends. CDR1 and CDR2 from the germline V gene are SEHNR and FQNEAQ (reference sequence). This CDR3 region has 14 residues. The CDR3 DNA follows: TGTGCCTGGTACTCGTCCTTCTCCTACAATGAGCAGTTCTTC. This gives the protein CAWYSSFSYNEQFF. Looking up the rest from reference TRBV7-9 and TRBJ2-1 gives the full variable domain: DTGVSQNPRHKITKRGQNVTFRCDPISEHNRLYWYRQTLGQGPEFLTYFQNEAQLEKSRLLSDRFSAERPKGSFSTLEIQRTEQGDSAMYLCAWYSSFSYNEQFFGPGTRLTVL.

The rearrangement links TRBV27 to TRBJ2-1, with 8 bases lining up with TRBD1. J lost 15 bases, V lost 4 bases, and 11 bases had no gene match. The CDR3 is 13 amino acids. Germline values: CDR1 MNHEY, CDR2 SMNVEV (reference sequence). Written as DNA, the CDR3 is TGTGCCAGCAGTTCAAACACAGGGGGGAGCGCGTTCTTC. Translating it yields CASSSNTGGSAFF.

V gene TRBV5-4 combines with J gene TRBJ2-3; D ambiguous. Per germline, CDR1 SGHNT and CDR2 YYREEE (reference sequence). The CDR3 covers 13 residues. Trimming took off 3 bases at V and 4 bases at J, with 9 bases between the two ends. The CDR3 protein is CASSSALADTQYF. The CDR3 nucleotides are TGTGCCAGCAGCTCAGCTCTAGCAGATACGCAGTATTTT. Together with reference TRBV5-4 and TRBJ2-3, the CDR3 gives the full variable domain: ETGVTQSPTHLIKTRGQQVTLRCSSQSGHNTVSWYQQALGQGPQFIFQYYREEENGRGNFPPRFSGLQFPNYSSELNVNALELDDSALYLCASSSALADTQYFGPGTRLTVL.

The genes are TRBV19 and TRBJ2-7; 7 positions agree with TRBD1. J was trimmed by 0 bases and V by 4 bases; bases with no gene match: 6. The CDR3 sequence is 15 residues long. The germline CDR1 and CDR2 sequences are LNHDA and SQIVND (reference sequence). The CDR3 nucleotides are TGTGCCAGTAGTACGGCGACAGGGAGCTCCTACGAGCAGTACTTC. Its translation is CASSTATGSSYEQYF.

The sample holds a few counts of this clonotype. The chain carries TRBV15 and TRBJ2-1, with D uncertain. The CDR3 has 13 amino acids. Trimming shortened V by 2 bases and J by 8 bases, and 10 bases separated the two germline ends. CDR1 and CDR2 (germline): LNHNV, YYDKDF (reference sequence). This CDR3 reads CATSRPSLHEQFF. The CDR3 bases are TGTGCCACCAGCAGACCGTCCCTCCATGAGCAGTTCTTC.

V usage is TRBV18 and J usage is TRBJ1-2, with D maybe TRBD1 (6 bases). The germline CDR1 and CDR2 sequences are KGHSH and LQKENI. The CDR3 consists of 16 residues. The ends were cut back, 3 bases at V and 2 bases at J, with 16 bases in the middle. The CDR3 region has the DNA TGTGCCAGCTCACCCGGACAGATTCGATTCAACTATGGCTACACCTTC. Residues: CASSPGQIRFNYGYTF.

There are many counts of this clonotype. The rearrangement joins TRBV20-1 to TRBJ1-1; unclear D gene. CDR3 size: 14 residues. Trimming pared 6 bases from V and 1 base from J, leaving 15 bases between. Per the germline V gene, CDR1 is DFQATT and CDR2 is SNEGSKA (reference sequence). The CDR3 DNA is TGCAGTGCCAGCCCCCCCACAAGGAACACTGAAGCTTTCTTT. This sequence encodes CSASPPTRNTEAFF.

In its sample, this clonotype was seen many times. This chain joins TRBV5-1 and TRBJ2-5; maybe TRBD1 (5 bases). V lost 2 bases, J lost 4 bases, and 12 bases lay in between. Germline V gives CDR1 SGHRS, CDR2 YFSETQ. The CDR3 has 14 residues. In DNA, the CDR3 is TGCGCCAGCAGCTTCGCGTGGGGCGCAGAGACCCAGTACTTC. Amino acid sequence: CASSFAWGAETQYF.

This clonotype appeared many times. The V and J genes are TRBV13 and TRBJ2-7; TRBD2 agrees at 8 bases. The CDR3 sequence is 14 residues long. V lost 3 bases and J lost 4; bases outside the gene matches: 5. CDR1 is PRHDT, CDR2 FYEKMQ, per germline (reference sequence). The CDR3: CASSFRLAGYEQYF. CDR3 in DNA: TGTGCCAGCAGCTTTAGGCTAGCGGGTTACGAGCAGTACTTC.

The V gene is TRBV20-1, the J gene TRBJ2-7; maybe TRBD2 (6 bases). Trimming pared 0 bases from V and 7 bases from J, leaving 19 bases between. Germline V gene sequence: CDR1 DFQATT, CDR2 SNEGSKA (reference sequence). This CDR3 is built from 15 residues. The CDR3 here is CSARDLSPVRGEQYF. CDR3 DNA: TGCAGTGCTAGAGATCTGTCTCCGGTTCGGGGGGAGCAGTACTTC.

This chain connects TRBV7-9 to TRBJ1-5; D not resolved. V shed 2 bases and J shed 6 bases, with 17 bases lying between them. Germline-derived CDR1 and CDR2 are SEHNR and FQNEAQ (reference sequence). The CDR3 totals 16 residues. The CDR3 protein is CASSLSRAEVSQPQHF. CDR3 nucleotide sequence: TGTGCCAGCAGCTTATCCCGGGCGGAGGTCAGTCAGCCCCAGCATTTT.

The CDR3 spells CASSEGRQGSNEQFF. The CDR3 DNA sequence: TGTGCCAGCAGTGAAGGTCGGCAGGGGAGCAATGAGCAGTTCTTC. The chain carries TRBV6-1 and TRBJ2-1, with D possibly being TRBD1 (6 bases). Germline CDR1 is MNHNS and CDR2 is SASEGT. V was cut by 1 base and J by 6 bases, with 13 bases left in between. This CDR3 is 15 amino acids long.

The table lists this clonotype with a few counts. The rearrangement links TRBV6-5 to TRBJ2-5, with 9 bases that match TRBD1. Germline loops: CDR1 MNHEY, CDR2 SVGAGI. The trim removed 4 bases at V and 1 base at J, leaving 1 base unmatched. This CDR3 comprises 14 residues. As DNA, the CDR3 is TGTGCCAGCAGTTCGGGACAGGGCCAAGAGACCCAGTACTTC. This codes for CASSSGQGQETQYF.

This clonotype was seen at least ten times. The rearrangement links TRBV12-3 or TRBV12-4 to TRBJ2-1; no definite D call. V was shortened by 4 bases and J by 9 bases, with 13 bases between the two germline ends. This CDR3 has 13 residues. The CDR3 bases are TGTGCCAGCAGTTATAAAGGTAGCCTTGAGCAGTTCTTC. Its translation is CASSYKGSLEQFF.

V usage is TRBV5-4 and J usage is TRBJ2-1; 14 nucleotides match TRBD2. Unmatched junction bases numbered 11, after V lost 3 bases and J lost 6 bases. The CDR3 contains 18 residues. Germline V CDR1 and CDR2: SGHNT, YYREEE (reference sequence). This CDR3 is CASSSAWQGLAGANEQFF. CDR3 nucleotides: TGTGCCAGCAGCTCAGCCTGGCAGGGACTAGCGGGGGCCAATGAGCAGTTCTTC.

This clonotype appeared many times. The rearrangement joins TRBV7-8 to TRBJ1-1; D may be TRBD1 (6 bases). CDR3 length equals 17 residues. V lost 10 bases and J 1 base, leaving 25 bases between the germline ends. CDR1 SGHVS and CDR2 FQNEAQ come from the germline V gene. The CDR3 spells CATAPERDTLSNTEAFF. CDR3 coding DNA: TGTGCCACCGCCCCCGAGCGGGACACGTTATCGAACACTGAAGCTTTCTTT.

The rearrangement uses TRBV5-1 and TRBJ2-3; D perhaps matches TRBD2 (6 bases). Germline values: CDR1 SGHRS, CDR2 YFSETQ. The CDR3 loop spans 15 amino acids. The germline V and J ends were trimmed by 4 bases and 0 bases, with 12 bases remaining between them. The CDR3 DNA is TGCGCCAGCAGCCCGATAGCGGTTAGCACAGATACGCAGTATTTT. It codes for CASSPIAVSTDTQYF.

This clonotype was counted at least ten times. V and J are TRBV2 and TRBJ1-4; the match to TRBD1 covers 9 bases. The CDR3 has 17 residues. V shed 4 bases and J 0 bases; nucleotides not matched to a gene: 6. CDR1 SNHLY and CDR2 FYNNEI come from the germline V gene. CDR3 region: CASSAPGQGPTNEKLFF. As DNA, the CDR3 is TGTGCCAGCAGTGCCCCGGGACAGGGCCCAACTAATGAAAAACTGTTTTTT.

This clonotype was found many times. The chain employs TRBV11-1 and TRBJ2-5, with D uncertain. Germline lookup yields CDR1 SGHAT and CDR2 FQDESV (reference sequence). Trimming left V 3 bases short and J 0 bases short, with 5 bases between. The CDR3 covers 13 residues. The CDR3 DNA sequence: TGTGCCAGCAGCTTCGGGTACCAAGAGACCCAGTACTTC. It is translated as CASSFGYQETQYF.

This chain connects TRBV5-1 to TRBJ2-4; weak D call: TRBD1 (5 bases). Trimming removed 0 bases at V and 6 bases at J, with 13 bases between. The germline V gene has CDR1 SGHRS and CDR2 YFSETQ. The CDR3 totals 15 residues. In nucleotides, the CDR3 is TGCGCCAGCAGCTTGGCCGCACAGGTATCAAACATTCAGTACTTC. Protein product: CASSLAAQVSNIQYF.

This clonotype was found a few times. One base away lies a much larger clone, so this may be a sequencing read error. The chain links TRBV24-1 to TRBJ2-7; a weak D match, TRBD2 (6 bases). There are 16 residues in the CDR3. Germline V gene lookup returns CDR1 KGHDR and CDR2 SFDVKD. For the CDR3, the DNA is TGTACCACCATTTCATCTGGCGGGAAGGGAACCTACGAGCAGTACTTC. Translation gives CTTISSGGKGTYEQYF.

The genes are TRBV12-3 or TRBV12-4 and TRBJ1-2, with 9 bases lining up with TRBD1. Trimming at V came to 5 bases and at J to 2 bases, leaving 6 bases not matched to a gene. The CDR3 spans 15 residues. CDR3 DNA sequence: TGTGCCAGCAGTACCTGGGACAGGGCGAACTATGGCTACACCTTC. It encodes CASSTWDRANYGYTF.